This T cell receptor (beta chain) was sequenced during a study of OX40 agonist ivuxolimab in advanced cancers. Turning to the study itself: Allowance was made for prior anti-PD-1, anti-PD-L1 or anti-CTLA-4 therapy, and roughly 40% had some. Three patients showed partial responses: one hepatocellular carcinoma and two cutaneous melanoma cases.

Clones were sequenced by immunoSEQ multiplex PCR, and TCRdb holds only the in-frame ones, with some missing. In the table there are around 56,000 clones, more than 85% of which are singletons. The CDR3 covers 14 residues. With 6 bases clipped from V and 4 bases from J, the junction kept 8 bases outside the gene matches. Germline CDR1 reads MDHEN; CDR2 reads SYDVKM. This TCR came from an adult with an advanced solid tumor such as melanoma, head and neck, liver or kidney cancer. This sample comprised CD4+ or CD8+ T cells sorted from blood, obtained in a trial of the OX40 agonist ivuxolimab. J is TRBJ1-2 and V is TRBV28, with TRBD1 matching over 7 bases. CDR3 nucleotides: TGTGCCAGCAGCGAGACAGGGTTTAGCTATGGCTACACCTTC. Translation gives CASSETGFSYGYTF.